This T cell receptor (beta chain) is drawn from a study of blood T cell repertoires in COVID-19. Study processing details: For nucleated cells, counts were estimated from reference gene primer amplification. Using immunoSEQ multiplex PCR, the repertoire was profiled, and TCRdb retains in-frame clones only, with some absent. V, J and clone size are those of that table, while D and trimming were read from the DNA. The table has 75,000 to 90,000 clones, about 93% seen once; the top ten hold approximately 5%. This TCR was sampled from a human donor in a cohort sampled during active COVID-19. The specimen was peripheral blood.

This CDR3 is CASSYRDNSYEQYF. CDR3 coding DNA: TGTGCCAGTAGTTACAGGGATAACTCCTACGAGCAGTACTTC. The chain uses TRBV19 and TRBJ2-7, with D possibly matching TRBD1 (6 bases). CDR1 and CDR2 from the germline V gene are LNHDA and SQIVND (reference sequence). Deletions cut 5 bases from V and 0 bases from J, with 11 bases between. CDR3 length equals 14 residues.